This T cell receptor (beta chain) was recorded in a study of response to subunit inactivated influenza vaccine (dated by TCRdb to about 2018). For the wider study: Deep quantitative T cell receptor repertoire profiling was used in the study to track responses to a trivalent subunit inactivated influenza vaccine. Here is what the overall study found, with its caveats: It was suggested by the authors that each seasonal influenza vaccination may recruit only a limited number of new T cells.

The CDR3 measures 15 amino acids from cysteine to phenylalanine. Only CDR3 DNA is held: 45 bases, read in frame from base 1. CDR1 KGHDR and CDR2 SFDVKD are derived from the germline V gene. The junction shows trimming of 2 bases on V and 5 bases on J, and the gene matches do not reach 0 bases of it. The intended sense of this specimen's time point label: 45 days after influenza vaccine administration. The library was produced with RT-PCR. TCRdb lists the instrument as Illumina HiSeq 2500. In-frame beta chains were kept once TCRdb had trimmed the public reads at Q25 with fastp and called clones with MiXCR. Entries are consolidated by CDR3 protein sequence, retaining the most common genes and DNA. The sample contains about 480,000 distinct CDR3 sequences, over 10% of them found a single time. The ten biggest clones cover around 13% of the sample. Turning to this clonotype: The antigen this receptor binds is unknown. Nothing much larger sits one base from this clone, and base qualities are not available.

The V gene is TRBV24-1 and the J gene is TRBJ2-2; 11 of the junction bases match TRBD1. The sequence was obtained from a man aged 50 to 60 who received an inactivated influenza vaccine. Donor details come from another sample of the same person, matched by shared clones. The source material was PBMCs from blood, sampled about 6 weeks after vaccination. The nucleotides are TGTGCCACCAGTGATTGGGACAGGGGGACCGGGGAGCTGTTTTTT. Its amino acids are CATSDWDRGTGELFF.